The rows below give T cell receptor beta chains drawn from one sample of a study of B cell selection in AIRE deficiency. Some clones are missing from TCRdb's copy, which holds only in-frame ones; the method was immunoSEQ multiplex PCR. The table has about 14,000 clones, about 92% seen once. Material: Tregs sorted from PBMCs. The receptors stem from a human donor with AIRE deficiency. The CDR3 runs from the conserved cysteine through the conserved F or W.

TRBJ1-5,TRBV20-1,CSASLGQPQHF
TRBJ2-3,TRBV7-3,CASSRSSGSTQYF
TRBJ2-2,TRBV6-6,CASSYIGELFF
TRBJ2-1,TRBV7-3,CASSLNTYNEQFF
TRBJ2-3,TRBV29-1,CSVSRVSTDTQYF
TRBJ2-3,TRBV15,CATSWREGTDTQYF
TRBJ2-1,TRBV6-5,CASSYTDRAYNEQFF
TRBJ1-2,TRBV6-1,CASKIDLNYGYTF
TRBJ2-5,TRBV7-9,CASSSLLAGGPGEQYF
TRBJ1-1,TRBV5-1,CASSLRAQMNTEAFF
TRBJ1-2,TRBV30,CAWSAPGTVFFYGYTF
TRBJ2-1,TRBV29-1,CSVESGVGNEQFF
TRBJ2-3,TRBV2,CASSGGLAGGDTQYF
TRBJ2-5,TRBV5-1,CASSLDSYETQYF
TRBJ2-1,TRBV5-6,CASSSRHPSSYNEQFF
TRBJ2-6,TRBV6-5,CASTGGAWANVLTF
TRBJ2-5,TRBV7-2,CASSLQTQYF
TRBJ1-2,TRBV27,CASSYMGGDNWGGYTF
TRBJ2-3,TRBV19,CASSIDRGGTGTDTQYF
TRBJ1-1,TRBV11-3,CASSLRGGSTEAFF
TRBJ1-2,TRBV9,CASSIGGGQGIGYGYTF
TRBJ1-1,TRBV18,CASSPPVNTEAFF
TRBJ2-7,TRBV30,CAWSVGARAYHEQYF
TRBJ2-1,TRBV10-3,CAISEPRALNSYNEQFF
TRBJ2-7,TRBV5-1,CASSLRGRTSYEQYF